The 25 T cell receptor beta chains reported below all come from one sample, sequenced in a study of blood T cell repertoires in COVID-19. The repertoire was sequenced with immunoSEQ multiplex PCR; TCRdb's copy has only in-frame clones and lacks some. The data contain fewer than 450,000 clones, around 89% of them singletons. What was sequenced was peripheral blood. Receptors were obtained from a woman between 45 and 65 years old with COVID-19, enrolled during active disease.

About this clone itself: Just one base apart from a much larger clone, this may be a read error. The sample contains more than one DNA sequence encoding this CDR3. J is TRBJ1-1 and V is TRBV7-2; no firm D call. There are 14 residues in the CDR3. Germline V gives CDR1 SGHTA, CDR2 FQGNSA. Trimming cost V 1 base and J 1 base, with 7 bases left between them. The CDR3, as DNA: TGTGCCAGCAGCTTAGGGCCAGGGAACACTGAAGCTTTCTTT. Residues: CASSLGPGNTEAFF.

The chain recombines TRBV19 with TRBJ1-2; 8 positions match TRBD1. This CDR3 is 12 amino acids long. The V segment lost 8 bases and the J segment 8 bases; nucleotides outside the gene matches: 7. Germline V CDR1 and CDR2: LNHDA, SQIVND (reference sequence). The CDR3 sequence: CASSDRVKGYTF. As DNA, the CDR3 is TGTGCCAGTTCGGACAGGGTGAAGGGCTACACCTTC.

The chain joins TRBV10-2 to TRBJ2-1; 11 nucleotides line up with TRBD2. Trimming took 6 bases from V and 5 from J; bases not matched to a gene: 6. In germline, CDR1 is WSHSY, CDR2 SAAADI. This CDR3 contains 15 residues. CDR3 coding DNA: TGCGCCAGCAGAATGGGACTAGCGGCCCACAATGAGCAGTTCTTC. Its protein product is CASRMGLAAHNEQFF.

This chain joins TRBV19 and TRBJ1-2; D possibly corresponds to TRBD1 (5 bases). The length of the CDR3 is 13 residues. In germline, CDR1 is LNHDA, CDR2 SQIVND (reference sequence). V was shortened by 7 bases and J by 6 bases, with 15 bases between the two germline ends. The CDR3 DNA reads TGTGCCAGTACTGTAGGGCAGGGCGATGGCTACACCTTC. It encodes CASTVGQGDGYTF. Full variable domain (outside the CDR3, taken from reference TRBV19 and TRBJ1-2): DGGITQSPKYLFRKEGQNVTLSCEQNLNHDAMYWYRQDPGQGLRLIYYSQIVNDFQKGDIAEGYSVSREKKESFPLTVTSAQKNPTAFYLCASTVGQGDGYTFGSGTRLTVV.

V is TRBV6-6 and J is TRBJ1-1, with D perhaps matching TRBD1 (6 bases). Germline-derived CDR1 and CDR2 are MNHNY and SVGAGI (reference sequence). CDR3 length equals 14 residues. Trimming shortened V by 6 bases and J by 4 bases, and 15 bases separated the two germline ends. As DNA, the CDR3 is TGTGCCAGCAGGCTCACAGGGCTTGGCACTGAAGCTTTCTTT. Protein sequence: CASRLTGLGTEAFF.

The rearrangement links TRBV5-1 to TRBJ2-1; D is uncertain. Germline V lookup: CDR1 SGHRS, CDR2 YFSETQ. The CDR3 spans 12 residues. Trimming cost V 5 bases and J 5 bases, with 8 bases left between them. CDR3 sequence: CASRSANNEQFF. CDR3 sequence (DNA): TGCGCCAGCAGGTCCGCTAACAATGAGCAGTTCTTC.

CDR3 nucleotides: TGTGCCAGCAGTGAGGGGGGGGCTCAGCCCCAGCATTTT. Its protein is CASSEGGAQPQHF. J is TRBJ1-5 and V is TRBV2; D might be TRBD1 (6 bases). Germline V gene lookup returns CDR1 SNHLY and CDR2 FYNNEI. Trimming stripped 3 bases from V and 6 bases from J, with 9 bases between. CDR3 length: 13 residues. Together with reference TRBV2 and TRBJ1-5, the CDR3 gives the full variable domain: EPEVTQTPSHQVTQMGQEVILRCVPISNHLYFYWYRQILGQKVEFLVSFYNNEISEKSEIFDDQFSVERPDGSNFTLKIRSTKLEDSAMYFCASSEGGAQPQHFGDGTRLSIL.

CDR3 nucleotides: TGCGCCAGCAGCCCCTCGGAAGGGGAAGGAGATCAGCCCCAGCATTTT. As protein: CASSPSEGEGDQPQHF. The chain employs TRBV4-1 and TRBJ1-5; the D gene is possibly TRBD1 (5 bases). This CDR3 contains 16 residues. V shed 4 bases and J shed 5 bases, with 18 bases lying between them. Germline V gives CDR1 MGHRA, CDR2 YSYEKL.

The chain uses TRBV5-1 and TRBJ2-1, with 9 nucleotides matching TRBD2. This CDR3 is built from 15 residues. The germline V gene encodes CDR1 SGHRS and CDR2 YFSETQ. V gave up 2 bases and J gave up 5 bases; unmatched junction bases: 5. The CDR3 DNA reads as TGCGCCAGCAGCTTTTTAGCGGGGGTGGACAATGAGCAGTTCTTC. This translates into CASSFLAGVDNEQFF. The full variable domain, with the rest looked up from reference TRBV5-1 and TRBJ2-1, is KAGVTQTPRYLIKTRGQQVTLSCSPISGHRSVSWYQQTPGQGLQFLFEYFSETQRNKGNFPGRFSGRQFSNSRSEMNVSTLELGDSALYLCASSFLAGVDNEQFFGPGTRLTVL.

The rearrangement links TRBV2 to TRBJ1-1; 8 positions match TRBD1. CDR3 length equals 14 residues. Germline V CDR1 and CDR2: SNHLY, FYNNEI. V shed 7 bases and J 1 base; nucleotides not matched to a gene: 5. CDR3 sequence: CASTRTGRNTEAFF. CDR3 DNA: TGTGCCAGCACTAGGACAGGGCGGAACACTGAAGCTTTCTTT.

CDR3 in amino acids: CASSREGMNTEAFF. CDR3 in DNA: TGCGCCAGCAGCAGGGAGGGGATGAACACTGAAGCTTTCTTT. This chain joins TRBV5-1 and TRBJ1-1; possibly TRBD1 for D (5 bases). Germline lookup yields CDR1 SGHRS and CDR2 YFSETQ. CDR3 length: 14 amino acids. The V and J ends lost 4 bases and 0 bases respectively, with 10 bases between them.

The gene calls are TRBV4-1 and TRBJ2-3, with D possibly matching TRBD2 (5 bases). The germline V gene encodes CDR1 MGHRA and CDR2 YSYEKL. The CDR3 runs to 15 residues. V was pared by 0 bases and J by 3 bases, with 10 bases between. CDR3 coding DNA: TGCGCCAGCAGCCAAGATCTAGCATGGACAGATACGCAGTATTTT. The encoded protein is CASSQDLAWTDTQYF.

The chain joins TRBV19 to TRBJ2-2, with a weak D call TRBD2 (6 bases). Between the trimmed V and J ends, which lost 7 bases and 1 base, there was a span of 13 bases. CDR3 length equals 15 residues. CDR1 LNHDA and CDR2 SQIVND come from the germline V gene (reference sequence). For the CDR3, the DNA is TGTGCCAGTAATGGAGGGCTAGGGAACACCGGGGAGCTGTTTTTT. Residues: CASNGGLGNTGELFF.

This clone was seen a single time. The V gene is TRBV14, the J gene TRBJ2-2; weak D call: TRBD2 (6 bases). The CDR3 contains 16 residues. Germline V gene sequence: CDR1 SGHDN, CDR2 FVKESK. V lost 0 bases to trimming and J lost 5 bases, with 13 bases between them. The CDR3 sequence is CASSQDQGLKTGELFF. DNA of the CDR3: TGTGCCAGCAGCCAAGATCAGGGACTGAAAACCGGGGAGCTGTTTTTT.

The J gene is TRBJ2-7, the V gene TRBV6-5; 12 positions agree with TRBD1. The germline V gene has CDR1 MNHEY and CDR2 SVGAGI. The CDR3 covers 14 residues. J was trimmed by 6 bases and V by 6 bases; bases with no gene match: 6. The CDR3, as DNA: TGTGCCAGCAGGCTGGGACAGGGGGCTCTCGAGCAGTACTTC. It translates to CASRLGQGALEQYF.

The rearrangement joins TRBV6-5 to TRBJ1-4, with TRBD1 identical over 9 bases. Per the germline V gene, CDR1 is MNHEY and CDR2 is SVGAGI. The ends lost 6 bases at V and 5 bases at J; junction bases unmatched: 7. The CDR3 extends over 15 amino acids. CDR3 DNA sequence: TGTGCCAGCAGCCAATGGACAGGGGTAAATGAAAAACTGTTTTTT. It encodes CASSQWTGVNEKLFF.

The genes are TRBV2 and TRBJ2-2; D unresolved. Germline V lookup: CDR1 SNHLY, CDR2 FYNNEI. V was pared by 10 bases and J by 6 bases, with 6 bases between. This CDR3 has 10 residues. CDR3 sequence: CATRAGELFF. The CDR3, as DNA: TGTGCCACCCGGGCCGGGGAGCTGTTTTTT.

The rearrangement uses TRBV6-2 or TRBV6-3 and TRBJ2-5, with 8 bases identical to TRBD2. The CDR3 is 18 amino acids. The germline V gene encodes CDR1 MNHEY and CDR2 SVGEGT. J was trimmed by 4 bases and V by 0 bases; bases with no gene match: 13. The CDR3 protein is CASSYSARSGRGAETQYF. The CDR3 DNA is TGTGCCAGCAGTTACTCGGCACGGAGTGGGCGGGGGGCAGAGACCCAGTACTTC.

This chain joins TRBV19 and TRBJ1-2; TRBD1 matches 7 bases. Trimming at V came to 10 bases and at J to 2 bases, leaving 7 bases not matched to a gene. Germline CDR1 is LNHDA and CDR2 is SQIVND (reference sequence). This CDR3 is built from 13 residues. CDR3: CATRQGLNYGYTF. CDR3 DNA sequence: TGTGCCACCAGACAGGGCCTAAACTATGGCTACACCTTC.

The chain employs TRBV2 and TRBJ2-7, with TRBD2 matching 8 bases. V lost 8 bases and J lost 4; bases outside the gene matches: 7. Germline V gives CDR1 SNHLY, CDR2 FYNNEI. This CDR3 spans 13 amino acids. CDR3 loop: CASGRGALYEQYF. CDR3 coding DNA: TGTGCCAGCGGGCGGGGGGCCCTGTACGAGCAGTACTTC.

The chain has TRBV2 and TRBJ1-2; 12 positions agree with TRBD1. Unmatched junction bases numbered 4, after V lost 4 bases and J lost 7 bases. Germline V lookup: CDR1 SNHLY, CDR2 FYNNEI. There are 14 residues in the CDR3. The CDR3 spells CASSVRGQGAGYTF. The CDR3 DNA is TGTGCCAGCAGTGTAAGGGGACAGGGGGCTGGCTACACCTTC.

This sequence joins TRBV5-6 and TRBJ2-1, with 11 positions matching TRBD1. CDR3 length: 17 amino acids. V lost 1 base, J lost 2 bases, and 5 bases stayed unmatched. CDR1 and CDR2 from the germline V gene are SGHDT and YYEEEE. The CDR3 region has the DNA TGTGCCAGCAGCTTGTACGGGGGACAGGGGGCCTACAATGAGCAGTTCTTC. Its translation: CASSLYGGQGAYNEQFF.

The genes are TRBV5-4 and TRBJ2-5; 10 nucleotides match TRBD1. The length of the CDR3 is 15 residues. The ends lost 4 bases at V and 5 bases at J; junction bases unmatched: 8. Germline lookup yields CDR1 SGHNT and CDR2 YYREEE (reference sequence). CDR3 in amino acids: CASSPDRGRGETQYF. The CDR3 coding sequence is TGTGCCAGCAGCCCCGACAGGGGGCGCGGGGAGACCCAGTACTTC.

The chain employs TRBV19 and TRBJ2-7; D remains ambiguous. Between the trimmed V and J ends, which lost 1 base and 4 bases, there was a span of 17 bases. The CDR3 sequence is 16 residues long. Germline CDR1 is LNHDA and CDR2 is SQIVND (reference sequence). In nucleotides, the CDR3 is TGTGCCAGTAGTATAGTAACCGTGCCAGGAAATTACGAGCAGTACTTC. This translates into CASSIVTVPGNYEQYF.

The chain employs TRBV9 and TRBJ2-3; 8 nucleotides match TRBD2. Trimming at V came to 4 bases and at J to 0 bases, leaving 7 bases not matched to a gene. Germline assignment: CDR1 SGDLS and CDR2 YYNGEE. The CDR3 has 16 amino acids. CDR3 coding DNA: TGTGCCAGCAGCCCGGTGACGGGGGGGAGCACAGATACGCAGTATTTT. It specifies CASSPVTGGSTDTQYF.